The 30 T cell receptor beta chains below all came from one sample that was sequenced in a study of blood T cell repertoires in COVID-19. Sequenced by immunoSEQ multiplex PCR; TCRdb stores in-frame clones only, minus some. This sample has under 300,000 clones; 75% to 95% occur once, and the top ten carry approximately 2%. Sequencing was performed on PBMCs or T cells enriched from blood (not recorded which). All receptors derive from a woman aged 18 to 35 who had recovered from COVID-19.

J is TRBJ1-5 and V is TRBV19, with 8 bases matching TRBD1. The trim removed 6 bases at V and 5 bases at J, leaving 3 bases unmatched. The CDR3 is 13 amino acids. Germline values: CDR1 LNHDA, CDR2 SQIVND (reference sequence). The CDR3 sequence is CASSDRGYQPQHF. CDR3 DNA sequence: TGTGCCAGTAGCGACAGGGGCTATCAGCCCCAGCATTTT.

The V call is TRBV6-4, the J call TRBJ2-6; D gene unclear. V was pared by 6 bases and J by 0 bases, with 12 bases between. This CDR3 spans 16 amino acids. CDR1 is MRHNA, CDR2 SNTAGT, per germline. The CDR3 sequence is CASSEQSSSGANVLTF. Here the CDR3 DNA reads TGTGCCAGCAGCGAACAGTCCTCCTCTGGGGCCAACGTCCTGACTTTC.

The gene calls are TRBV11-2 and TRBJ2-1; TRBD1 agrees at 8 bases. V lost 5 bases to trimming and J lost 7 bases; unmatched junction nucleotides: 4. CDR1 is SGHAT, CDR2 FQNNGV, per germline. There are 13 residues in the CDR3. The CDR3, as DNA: TGTGCCAGCAGCCCCCAGGGGGCTAATGAGCAGTTCTTC. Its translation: CASSPQGANEQFF.

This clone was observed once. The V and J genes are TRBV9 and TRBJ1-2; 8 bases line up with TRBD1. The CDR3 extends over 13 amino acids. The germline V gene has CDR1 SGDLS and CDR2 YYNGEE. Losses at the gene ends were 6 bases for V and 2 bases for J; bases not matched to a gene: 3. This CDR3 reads CASNGDRNYGYTF. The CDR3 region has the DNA TGTGCCAGCAACGGGGACAGGAACTATGGCTACACCTTC. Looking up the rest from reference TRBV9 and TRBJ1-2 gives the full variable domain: DSGVTQTPKHLITATGQRVTLRCSPRSGDLSVYWYQQSLDQGLQFLIQYYNGEERAKGNILERFSAQQFPDLHSELNLSSLELGDSALYFCASNGDRNYGYTFGSGTRLTVV.

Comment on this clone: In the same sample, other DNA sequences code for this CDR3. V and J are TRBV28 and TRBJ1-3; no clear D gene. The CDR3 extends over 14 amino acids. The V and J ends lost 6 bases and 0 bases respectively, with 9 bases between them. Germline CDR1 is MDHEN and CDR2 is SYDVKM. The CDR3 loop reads CASSSTGSGNTIYF. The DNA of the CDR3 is TGTGCCAGCAGCTCGACGGGCTCTGGAAACACCATATATTTT.

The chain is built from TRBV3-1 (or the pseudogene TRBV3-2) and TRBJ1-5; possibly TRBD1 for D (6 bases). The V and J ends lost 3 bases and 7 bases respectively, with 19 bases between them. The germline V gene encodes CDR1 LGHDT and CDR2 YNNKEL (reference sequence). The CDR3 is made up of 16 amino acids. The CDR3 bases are TGTGCCAGCAGCCACTCCCGTGGGGGCAGCCCCCAGCCCCAGCATTTT. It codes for CASSHSRGGSPQPQHF.

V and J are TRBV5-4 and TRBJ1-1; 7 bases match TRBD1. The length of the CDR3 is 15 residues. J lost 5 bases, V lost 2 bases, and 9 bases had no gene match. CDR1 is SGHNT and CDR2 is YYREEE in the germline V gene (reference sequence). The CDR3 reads CASSFPEGAGTEAFF. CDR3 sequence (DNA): TGTGCCAGCAGCTTCCCGGAGGGGGCTGGGACTGAAGCTTTCTTT.

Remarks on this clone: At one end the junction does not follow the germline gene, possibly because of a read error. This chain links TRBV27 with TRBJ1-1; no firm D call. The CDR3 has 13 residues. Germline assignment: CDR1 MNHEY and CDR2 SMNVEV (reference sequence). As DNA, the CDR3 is TGTGCCAGCGGTTTAGGCGGGCGCACTGAAGCTTTCTTT. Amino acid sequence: CASGLGGRTEAFF.

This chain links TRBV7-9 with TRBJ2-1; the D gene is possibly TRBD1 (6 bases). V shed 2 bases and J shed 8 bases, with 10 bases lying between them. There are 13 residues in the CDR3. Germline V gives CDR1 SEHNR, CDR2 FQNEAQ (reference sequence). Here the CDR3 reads CASSLTGWDEQFF. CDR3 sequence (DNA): TGTGCCAGCAGCTTAACAGGGTGGGATGAGCAGTTCTTC.

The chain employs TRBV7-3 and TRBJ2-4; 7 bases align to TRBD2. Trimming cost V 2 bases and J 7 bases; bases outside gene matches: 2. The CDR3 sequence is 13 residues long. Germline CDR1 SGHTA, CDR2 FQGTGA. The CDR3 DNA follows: TGTGCCAGCAGCTTACGCGGGAGTAACATTCAGTACTTC. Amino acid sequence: CASSLRGSNIQYF.

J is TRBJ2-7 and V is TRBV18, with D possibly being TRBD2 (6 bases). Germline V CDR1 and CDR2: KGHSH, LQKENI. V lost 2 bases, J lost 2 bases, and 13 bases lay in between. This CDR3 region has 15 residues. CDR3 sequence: CASSPIGGRAYEQYF. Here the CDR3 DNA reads TGTGCCAGCTCACCAATCGGGGGACGGGCCTACGAGCAGTACTTC.

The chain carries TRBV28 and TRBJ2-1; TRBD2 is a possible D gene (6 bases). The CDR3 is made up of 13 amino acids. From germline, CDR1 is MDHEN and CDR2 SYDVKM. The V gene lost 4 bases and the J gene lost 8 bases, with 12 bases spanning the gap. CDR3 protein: CASSYGRGDEQFF. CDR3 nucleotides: TGTGCCAGCAGTTACGGGAGAGGGGATGAGCAGTTCTTC.

The CDR3 region has the DNA TGTGCCAGCAGTTTGGTGGGGCAGGGTGGCAATCAGCCCCAGCATTTT. Translated: CASSLVGQGGNQPQHF. The chain is built from TRBV28 and TRBJ1-5; a possible D gene is TRBD1 (5 bases). From germline, CDR1 is MDHEN and CDR2 SYDVKM. V was shortened by 3 bases and J by 2 bases, with 14 bases between the two germline ends. CDR3 length: 16 amino acids.

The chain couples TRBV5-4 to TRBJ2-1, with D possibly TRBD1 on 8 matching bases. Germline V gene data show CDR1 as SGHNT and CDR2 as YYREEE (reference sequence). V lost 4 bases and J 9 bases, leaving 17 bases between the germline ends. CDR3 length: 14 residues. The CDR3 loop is CASSLGQGGGEQFF. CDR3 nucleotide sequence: TGTGCCAGCAGCCTCGGACAGGGAGGGGGTGAGCAGTTCTTC.

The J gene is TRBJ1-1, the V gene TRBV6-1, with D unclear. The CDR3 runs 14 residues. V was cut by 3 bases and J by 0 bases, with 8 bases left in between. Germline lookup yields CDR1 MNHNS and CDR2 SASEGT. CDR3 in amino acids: CASSELAMNTEAFF. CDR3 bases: TGTGCCAGCAGTGAGCTTGCTATGAACACTGAAGCTTTCTTT.

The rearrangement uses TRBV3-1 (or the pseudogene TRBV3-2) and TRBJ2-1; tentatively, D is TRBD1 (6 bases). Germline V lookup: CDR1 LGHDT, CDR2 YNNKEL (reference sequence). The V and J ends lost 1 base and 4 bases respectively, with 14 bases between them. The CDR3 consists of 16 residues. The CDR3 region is CASSQGQGGLYNEQFF. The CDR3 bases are TGTGCCAGCAGCCAAGGGCAAGGGGGTTTGTACAATGAGCAGTTCTTC.

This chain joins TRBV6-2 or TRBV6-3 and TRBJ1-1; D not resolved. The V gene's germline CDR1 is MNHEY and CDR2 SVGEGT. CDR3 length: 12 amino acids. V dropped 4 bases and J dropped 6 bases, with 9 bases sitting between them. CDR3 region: CASSFIVSEAFF. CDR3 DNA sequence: TGTGCCAGCAGTTTTATTGTGTCTGAAGCTTTCTTT.

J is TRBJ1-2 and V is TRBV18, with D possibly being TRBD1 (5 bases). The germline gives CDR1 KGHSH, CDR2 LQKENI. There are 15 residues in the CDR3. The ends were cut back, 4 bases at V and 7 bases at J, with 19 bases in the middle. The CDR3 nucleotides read TGTGCCAGCTCACGAGGTCAAGCTTTAGGGGCTGGCTACACCTTC. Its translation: CASSRGQALGAGYTF.

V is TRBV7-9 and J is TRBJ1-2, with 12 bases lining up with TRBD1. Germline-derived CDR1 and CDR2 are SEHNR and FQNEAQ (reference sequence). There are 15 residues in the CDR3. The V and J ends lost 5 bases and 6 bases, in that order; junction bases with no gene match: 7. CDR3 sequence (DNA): TGTGCCAGCAGCCCCCCCGGGACAGGGGGCGATGGCTACACCTTC. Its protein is CASSPPGTGGDGYTF.

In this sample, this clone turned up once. CDR3 bases: TGTGCCAGCAGTTTAATGTTGGCAGGGACCTACAATGAGCAGTTCTTC. Amino acids: CASSLMLAGTYNEQFF. The V and J genes are TRBV27 and TRBJ2-1, with D tentatively TRBD1 (5 bases). Germline CDR1 MNHEY, CDR2 SMNVEV (reference sequence). The CDR3 covers 16 residues. V gave up 2 bases and J gave up 2 bases, with 13 bases separating them.

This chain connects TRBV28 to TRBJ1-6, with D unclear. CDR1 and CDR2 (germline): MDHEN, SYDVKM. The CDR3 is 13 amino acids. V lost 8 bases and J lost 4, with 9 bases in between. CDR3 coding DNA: TGTGCCAGCCGTACAGAGTATAATTCACCCCTCCACTTT. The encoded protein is CASRTEYNSPLHF. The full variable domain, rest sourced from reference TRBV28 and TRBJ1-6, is DVKVTQSSRYLVKRTGEKVFLECVQDMDHENMFWYRQDPGLGLRLIYFSYDVKMKEKGDIPEGYSVSREKKERFSLILESASTNQTSMYLCASRTEYNSPLHFGNGTRLTVT.

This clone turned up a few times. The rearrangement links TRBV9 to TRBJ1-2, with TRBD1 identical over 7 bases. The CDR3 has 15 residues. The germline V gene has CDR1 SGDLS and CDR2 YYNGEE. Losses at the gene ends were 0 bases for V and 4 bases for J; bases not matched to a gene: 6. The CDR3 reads CASSVATRQGYGYTF. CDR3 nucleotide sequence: TGTGCCAGCAGCGTAGCTACGCGACAGGGCTATGGCTACACCTTC.

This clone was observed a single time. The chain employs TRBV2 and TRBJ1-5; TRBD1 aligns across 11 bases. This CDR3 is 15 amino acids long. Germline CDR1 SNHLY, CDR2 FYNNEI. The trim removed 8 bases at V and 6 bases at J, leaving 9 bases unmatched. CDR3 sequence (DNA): TGTGCCAGCCAGCGGGACAGGGGGTTCGTTCAGCCCCAGCATTTT. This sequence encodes CASQRDRGFVQPQHF.

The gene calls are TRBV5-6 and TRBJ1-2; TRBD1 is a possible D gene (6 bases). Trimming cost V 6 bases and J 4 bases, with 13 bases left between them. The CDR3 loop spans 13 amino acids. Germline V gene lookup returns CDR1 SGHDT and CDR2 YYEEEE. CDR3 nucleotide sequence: TGTGCCAGCACCGGGGGGGCCCCCTATGGCTACACCTTC. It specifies CASTGGAPYGYTF.

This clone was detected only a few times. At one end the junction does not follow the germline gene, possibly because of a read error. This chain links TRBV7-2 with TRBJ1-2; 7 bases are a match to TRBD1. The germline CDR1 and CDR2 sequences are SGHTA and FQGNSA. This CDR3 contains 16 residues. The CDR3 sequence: CASILDPGQYDYGYTF. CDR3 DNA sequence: TGTGCCAGCATCTTAGACCCGGGACAGTATGACTATGGCTACACCTTC.

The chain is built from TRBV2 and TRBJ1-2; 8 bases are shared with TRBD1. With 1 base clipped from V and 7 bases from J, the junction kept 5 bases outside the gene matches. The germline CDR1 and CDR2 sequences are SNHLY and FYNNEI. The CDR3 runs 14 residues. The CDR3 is CASSEGRTGGGYTF. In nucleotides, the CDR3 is TGTGCCAGCAGTGAAGGGAGAACAGGGGGTGGCTACACCTTC.

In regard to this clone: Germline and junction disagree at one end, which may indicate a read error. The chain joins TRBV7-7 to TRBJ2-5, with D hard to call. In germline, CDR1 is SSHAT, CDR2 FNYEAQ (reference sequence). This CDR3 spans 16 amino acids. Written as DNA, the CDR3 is TGTGCTAGCAGCTCCAATCTCCGTGGCGGTCAAGAGACCCAGTACTTC. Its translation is CASSSNLRGGQETQYF.

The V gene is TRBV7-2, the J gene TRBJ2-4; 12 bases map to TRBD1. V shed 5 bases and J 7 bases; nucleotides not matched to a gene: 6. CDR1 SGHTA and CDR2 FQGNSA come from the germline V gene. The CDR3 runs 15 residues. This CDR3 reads CASSTGTGGNNIQYF. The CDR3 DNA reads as TGTGCCAGCAGCACGGGGACAGGGGGCAATAACATTCAGTACTTC.

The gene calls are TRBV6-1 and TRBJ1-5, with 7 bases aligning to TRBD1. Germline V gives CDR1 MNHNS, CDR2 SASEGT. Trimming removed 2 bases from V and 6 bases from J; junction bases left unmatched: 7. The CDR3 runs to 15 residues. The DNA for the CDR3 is TGTGCCAGCAGTGAAAGGAGAGGGGGCGGTCAGCCCCAGCATTTT. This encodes CASSERRGGGQPQHF.

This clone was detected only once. The CDR3 loop reads CASSPEGGPANYGYTF. CDR3 DNA sequence: TGTGCCAGTAGTCCCGAGGGGGGGCCCGCTAACTATGGCTACACCTTC. This chain joins TRBV19 and TRBJ1-2; possibly TRBD1 for D (6 bases). Trimming took off 5 bases at V and 0 bases at J, with 16 bases between the two ends. The CDR3 has 16 amino acids. Per the germline V gene, CDR1 is LNHDA and CDR2 is SQIVND (reference sequence).